These 23 T cell receptor beta chains originate from one sample sequenced in a study of immune evolution from preneoplasia to lung adenocarcinoma. Produced via immunoSEQ multiplex PCR; TCRdb's table is partial and in-frame only. The sample records approximately 5,300 clones, about 84% being singletons. Material: FFPE lung adenocarcinoma in situ tissue. These receptor sequences come from a person aged 70 to 85 with lung adenocarcinoma.

The chain carries TRBV15 and TRBJ1-1; D gene uncertain. This CDR3 is built from 12 residues. Germline loops: CDR1 LNHNV, CDR2 YYDKDF (reference sequence). V was clipped by 4 bases and J by 8 bases, with 11 bases between them. This CDR3 is CATSIPSGEAFF. In DNA form, the CDR3 reads TGTGCCACCAGCATCCCCTCCGGGGAAGCTTTCTTT.

The rearrangement joins TRBV28 to TRBJ1-1, with D maybe TRBD1 (5 bases). CDR1 and CDR2 from the germline V gene are MDHEN and SYDVKM. Trimming stripped 6 bases from V and 7 bases from J, with 15 bases between. The CDR3 has 13 residues. CDR3 coding DNA: TGTGCCAGCAGCCGTCTCCCAGGGTATGAAGCTTTCTTT. It specifies CASSRLPGYEAFF.

This clone has just a few counts. This chain joins TRBV11-2 and TRBJ2-1, with D hard to call. Looked up from germline, CDR1 is SGHAT and CDR2 is FQNNGV. The CDR3 sequence is 16 residues long. V lost 1 base to trimming and J lost 8 bases, with 18 bases between them. CDR3 amino acids: CASSLVSQKGGYEQFF. The CDR3 DNA reads as TGTGCCAGCAGCTTAGTTTCGCAGAAAGGTGGATATGAGCAGTTCTTC.

This clone was detected only once. This sequence joins TRBV6-1 and TRBJ1-1; D is unresolved. CDR3 length: 14 amino acids. Germline loops: CDR1 MNHNS, CDR2 SASEGT. Trimming pared 2 bases from V and 6 bases from J, leaving 13 bases between. The CDR3 coding sequence is TGTGCCAGCAGTGAACAGCTCCTCGCCGCTGAAGCTTTCTTT. Protein product: CASSEQLLAAEAFF.

V gene TRBV19 combines with J gene TRBJ2-5; 7 bases are shared with TRBD2. With V trimmed by 5 bases and J by 3 bases, 9 bases remained unmatched. Germline CDR1 is LNHDA and CDR2 is SQIVND (reference sequence). The length of the CDR3 is 15 residues. CDR3 nucleotides: TGTGCCAGTAGTGGGGGGGTGACACCTGAAGAGACCCAGTACTTC. It codes for CASSGGVTPEETQYF.

The chain joins TRBV30 to TRBJ2-7; perhaps TRBD1 as D (6 bases). This CDR3 region has 12 residues. With 3 bases removed from V and 6 bases from J, the gap between germline ends came to 12 bases. Germline CDR1 GTSNPN, CDR2 SVGIG (reference sequence). The CDR3, as DNA: TGTGCCTGGAGAGCGGCCAGGGGCGAGCAGTACTTC. It yields the protein CAWRAARGEQYF.

CDR3 coding DNA: TGTGCCAGCAGTTACTCGGTGCAGGGCAATTCACCCCTCCACTTT. Its translation: CASSYSVQGNSPLHF. This chain connects TRBV6-9 to TRBJ1-6; a weak D match, TRBD1 (5 bases). V was pared by 3 bases and J by 7 bases, with 13 bases between. Germline V gene data show CDR1 as MNHGY and CDR2 as SVAAGI. The CDR3 length is 15 residues.

The genes are TRBV19 and TRBJ2-6; 7 bases map to TRBD1. The germline V gene encodes CDR1 LNHDA and CDR2 SQIVND (reference sequence). The CDR3 is 17 residues long. V gave up 5 bases and J gave up 0 bases; unmatched junction bases: 7. CDR3: CASSPRQGNSGANVLTF. The CDR3 region has the DNA TGTGCCAGTAGTCCCCGACAGGGCAACTCTGGGGCCAACGTCCTGACTTTC.

This CDR3 is CASSLDRDRGGYTF. The CDR3 nucleotides read TGTGCCAGCAGCTTAGATAGGGACAGGGGTGGCTACACCTTC. V is TRBV7-2 and J is TRBJ1-2; TRBD1 aligns across 10 bases. This CDR3 has 14 residues. V was clipped by 1 base and J by 7 bases; unmatched bases: 3. The germline V gene has CDR1 SGHTA and CDR2 FQGNSA.

The chain is built from TRBV5-6 and TRBJ2-3, with TRBD2 matching 11 bases. Germline assignment: CDR1 SGHDT and CDR2 YYEEEE. Trimming took 4 bases from V and 4 from J; bases not matched to a gene: 8. The CDR3 sequence is 16 residues long. The CDR3 spells CASSRSTSGIPDTQYF. CDR3 sequence (DNA): TGTGCCAGCAGCCGCTCGACTAGCGGGATCCCAGATACGCAGTATTTT.

The chain joins TRBV6-1 to TRBJ2-3, with D perhaps TRBD1 (5 bases). Trimming stripped 5 bases from V and 1 base from J, with 10 bases between. There are 14 residues in the CDR3. Germline V lookup: CDR1 MNHNS, CDR2 SASEGT. CDR3 DNA sequence: TGTGCCAGCAGTCCCCTAGGGGGCACAGATACGCAGTATTTT. Translating gives CASSPLGGTDTQYF.

This clone was observed a handful of times. This chain connects TRBV27 to TRBJ2-7; 7 bases align to TRBD2. The germline V gene has CDR1 MNHEY and CDR2 SMNVEV (reference sequence). The junction had 10 bases not matched to a gene; V was cut back by 5 bases and J by 3 bases. The CDR3 has 15 residues. CDR3 bases: TGTGCCAGCAGTCACTTTGGCGGGGGAGTCTACGAGCAGTACTTC. It translates to CASSHFGGGVYEQYF.

This chain links TRBV4-2 with TRBJ2-7; perhaps TRBD2 as D (5 bases). Trimming took off 5 bases at V and 1 base at J, with 12 bases between the two ends. Germline CDR1 is LGHNA and CDR2 is YNFKEQ. CDR3 size: 14 residues. CDR3 coding DNA: TGTGCCAGCAGCTCGGAGGTCCTATCCTACGAGCAGTACTTC. Protein: CASSSEVLSYEQYF.

This chain joins TRBV11-3 and TRBJ2-1; 10 nucleotides align to TRBD2. The V and J ends lost 2 bases and 8 bases, in that order; junction bases with no gene match: 3. CDR3 size: 14 residues. CDR1 SGHNT and CDR2 YENEEA come from the germline V gene. CDR3 residues: CASSLSSGSDEQFF. CDR3 coding DNA: TGTGCCAGCAGCTTATCTAGCGGGAGCGATGAGCAGTTCTTC.

The chain joins TRBV7-2 to TRBJ2-2; D is unclear. Germline-derived CDR1 and CDR2 are SGHTA and FQGNSA. This CDR3 is built from 13 residues. V was trimmed by 1 base and J by 6 bases, leaving 6 bases between them. The CDR3 DNA sequence: TGTGCCAGCAGCTTAGTACGGGCCGGGGAGCTGTTTTTT. This translates into CASSLVRAGELFF.

The V gene is TRBV15, the J gene TRBJ1-5; D gene unclear. Trimming cost V 0 bases and J 0 bases, with 6 bases left between them. CDR3 length: 15 amino acids. The germline V gene encodes CDR1 LNHNV and CDR2 YYDKDF (reference sequence). The CDR3 reads CATSRELYSNQPQHF. CDR3 coding DNA: TGTGCCACCAGCAGAGAACTTTATAGCAATCAGCCCCAGCATTTT.

The J gene is TRBJ2-6, the V gene TRBV11-2; D unresolved. The CDR3 has 14 residues. V lost 7 bases and J 0 bases, leaving 7 bases between the germline ends. CDR1 is SGHAT, CDR2 FQNNGV, per germline. CDR3 sequence (DNA): TGTGCCAGCACAGGAAGCTCTGGGGCCAACGTCCTGACTTTC. Amino acid sequence: CASTGSSGANVLTF.

Only a few counts were recorded for this clone. The CDR3 region is CASHRGLTNYGYTF. For the CDR3, the DNA is TGTGCCAGCCACCGGGGACTTACAAACTATGGCTACACCTTC. The V gene is TRBV5-8, the J gene TRBJ1-2, with D perhaps TRBD1 (5 bases). The CDR3 has 14 residues. The V and J ends lost 7 bases and 2 bases respectively, with 15 bases between them. The germline CDR1 and CDR2 sequences are SGHTS and YDEGEE.

This chain connects TRBV19 to TRBJ1-1, with 10 bases aligning to TRBD1. The CDR3 is made up of 13 amino acids. CDR1 is LNHDA, CDR2 SQIVND, per germline (reference sequence). The trim removed 7 bases at V and 3 bases at J, leaving 2 bases unmatched. CDR3 loop: CASTTGGHTEAFF. CDR3 in DNA: TGTGCCAGTACGACAGGGGGCCACACTGAAGCTTTCTTT. Drawing the rest from reference TRBV19 and TRBJ1-1, the complete variable domain is DGGITQSPKYLFRKEGQNVTLSCEQNLNHDAMYWYRQDPGQGLRLIYYSQIVNDFQKGDIAEGYSVSREKKESFPLTVTSAQKNPTAFYLCASTTGGHTEAFFGQGTRLTVV.

The chain couples TRBV7-6 to TRBJ2-5; 7 bases line up with TRBD2. Germline CDR1 is SGHVS and CDR2 is FNYEAQ. Trimming took 1 base from V and 1 from J; bases not matched to a gene: 9. There are 17 residues in the CDR3. DNA for the CDR3: TGTGCCAGCAGCTTAGAAGTTTGGGCTAGCGGCCAAGAGACCCAGTACTTC. Amino acids: CASSLEVWASGQETQYF. Full variable domain (outside the CDR3, taken from reference TRBV7-6 and TRBJ2-5): GAGVSQSPRYKVTKRGQDVALRCDPISGHVSLYWYRQALGQGPEFLTYFNYEAQQDKSGLPNDRFSAERPEGSISTLTIQRTEQRDSAMYRCASSLEVWASGQETQYFGPGTRLLVL.

V gene TRBV20-1 combines with J gene TRBJ2-3; D ambiguous. Per germline, CDR1 DFQATT and CDR2 SNEGSKA (reference sequence). The CDR3 length is 11 residues. The germline V and J ends were trimmed by 3 bases and 4 bases, with 5 bases remaining between them. The CDR3 region is CSASDADTQYF. The CDR3 region has the DNA TGCAGTGCTAGTGATGCAGATACGCAGTATTTT.

This clone was seen just once. This sequence joins TRBV29-1 and TRBJ2-3; TRBD2 aligns across 8 bases. Germline trimming cut 6 bases from V and 4 bases from J; bases unmatched to any gene: 9. Per the germline V gene, CDR1 is SQVTM and CDR2 is ANQGSEA. The CDR3 is 14 residues long. CDR3 residues: CSVIAGLPPDTQYF. Here the CDR3 DNA reads TGCAGCGTAATAGCGGGACTACCTCCAGATACGCAGTATTTT.

The gene calls are TRBV20-1 and TRBJ2-7; TRBD2 agrees at 10 bases. This CDR3 is built from 11 residues. Germline V CDR1 and CDR2: DFQATT, SNEGSKA (reference sequence). The DNA for the CDR3 is TGCAGTGCTAGAGGACTAGCGGGCCTCATTGTC. Protein sequence: CSARGLAGLIV.